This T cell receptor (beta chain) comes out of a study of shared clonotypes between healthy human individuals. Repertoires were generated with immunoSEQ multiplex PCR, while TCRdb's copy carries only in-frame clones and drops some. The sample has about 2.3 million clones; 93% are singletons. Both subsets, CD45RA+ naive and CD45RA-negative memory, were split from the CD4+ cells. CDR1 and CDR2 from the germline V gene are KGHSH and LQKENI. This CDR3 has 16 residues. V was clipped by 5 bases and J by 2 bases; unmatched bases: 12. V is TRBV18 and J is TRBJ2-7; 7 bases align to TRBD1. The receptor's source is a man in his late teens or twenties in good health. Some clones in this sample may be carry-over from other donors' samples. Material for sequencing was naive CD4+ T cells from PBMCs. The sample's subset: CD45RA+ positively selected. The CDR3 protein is CASSTTKTGTPYEQYF. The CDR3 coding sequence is TGTGCCAGCTCAACAACCAAGACAGGGACCCCCTACGAGCAGTACTTC.